This TCR beta chain came from a study of blood T cell repertoires in COVID-19. Study-level background: Sites in the United States, Italy and Spain provided acute and convalescent COVID-19 samples. T cells, B-cell-depleted T cells, or PBMCs provided the cDNA or gDNA that served as material.

CDR1 and CDR2 (germline): LGHNA, YNFKEQ. This CDR3 region has 17 residues. The V and J ends lost 0 bases and 8 bases respectively, with 19 bases between them. The method was immunoSEQ multiplex PCR; TCRdb's version includes in-frame clones alone and lacks a portion of them. The sample shows approximately 220,000 clones, 70% to 90% of them seen only once. The chain is built from TRBV4-2 and TRBJ1-4; TRBD1 is a possible D gene (6 bases). The sequence derives from a man between 60 and 75 years old with acute or convalescent COVID-19. The specimen was peripheral blood. Here the CDR3 reads CASSQENKGRGREKLFF. The CDR3 nucleotides read TGTGCCAGCAGCCAAGAAAATAAAGGCAGGGGCCGGGAAAAACTGTTTTTT.